Sequencing of this T cell receptor beta chain was carried out in a study of Graves' ophthalmopathy and Graves' hyperthyroidism. For repertoire sequencing, the TCR beta CDR3 regions were amplified from RNA transcripts. HTBI primers primed a first-round RT-PCR, and a second-round multiplex PCR followed. TCRdb reanalysed the multiplex PCR reads using MiXCR and keeps one entry per CDR3 protein. The repertoire holds approximately 700,000 distinct CDR3 sequences, with about two fifths as singletons. The CDR3 is 17 residues long. V lost 0 bases, J lost 6 bases, and 21 bases lay in between. Germline V CDR1 and CDR2: SGDLS, YYNGEE. In this sample, this clonotype turned up many times. Its cognate antigen is unknown. Study-level findings and limits: Most thyroid clonotypes with frequency above 0.001 were detected in blood too.

This clonotype was obtained from an adult man with Graves' ophthalmopathy. The V call is TRBV9, the J call TRBJ1-2, with a possible D match to TRBD1 (5 bases). Sequencing used peripheral blood. The CDR3 protein is CASSVAPGRGASDGYTF. As DNA, the CDR3 is TGTGCCAGCAGCGTAGCTCCTGGACGAGGGGCGTCCGATGGCTACACCTTC.